Listed below are T cell receptor beta chains from one sample, sequenced in a study of OX40 agonist ivuxolimab in advanced cancers. Assay: immunoSEQ multiplex PCR; the TCRdb copy retains only in-frame clones and omits some. This table holds about 140,000 clones, more than 85% found once. The sample in question was CD4+ or CD8+ T cells sorted from blood, obtained in a trial of the OX40 agonist ivuxolimab. These receptors all come from an adult with an advanced solid tumor such as melanoma, head and neck, liver or kidney cancer. The CDR3 runs from the conserved cysteine through the conserved F or W. The D gene is left open where the match is weak.

D gene: TRBD2
V gene: TRBV5-4
J gene: TRBJ2-5
CDR3 DNA: TGTGCCAGCAGCACATTACTAGCGGGGGGGCCAGAGACCCAGTACTTC
CDR3 protein: CASSTLLAGGPETQYF

D gene: TRBD1
V gene: TRBV2
J gene: TRBJ2-7
CDR3 DNA: TGTGCCAGCAGGGGACAGGTGGTTTCCTACGAGCAGTACTTC
CDR3 protein: CASRGQVVSYEQYF

D gene: TRBD2
V gene: TRBV5-1
J gene: TRBJ2-2
CDR3 DNA: TGCGCCAGCAGCTTGGTCCTAGCGGGAGGCACCGGGGAGCTGTTTTTT
CDR3 protein: CASSLVLAGGTGELFF

D gene: NA
V gene: TRBV28
J gene: TRBJ1-1
CDR3 DNA: TGTGCCAGCAGCTCGAAGAACACTGAAGCTTTCTTT
CDR3 protein: CASSSKNTEAFF

D gene: NA
V gene: TRBV7-2
J gene: TRBJ1-2
CDR3 DNA: TGCGCCAGCAGCCAAGAATGGGGGCTGGACTATGGCTACACCTTC
CDR3 protein: CASSQEWGLDYGYTF

D gene: NA
V gene: TRBV4-3
J gene: TRBJ2-2
CDR3 DNA: TGCGCCAGCAGCCAAGCGGCGGGGACGGGCGGGGAGCTGTTTTTT
CDR3 protein: CASSQAAGTGGELFF

D gene: NA
V gene: TRBV19
J gene: TRBJ1-1
CDR3 DNA: TGTGCCAGTAGTATCGGGGGGAGGGCTGAAGCTTTCTTT
CDR3 protein: CASSIGGRAEAFF

D gene: TRBD1
V gene: TRBV29-1
J gene: TRBJ2-2
CDR3 DNA: TGCAGCGTTGAAAGCAGGGGGCTCACCGGGGAGCTGTTTTTT
CDR3 protein: CSVESRGLTGELFF

D gene: TRBD1
V gene: TRBV30
J gene: TRBJ1-2
CDR3 DNA: TGTGCCTGGAGTGGCGGAACAGGGGGCAACTATGGCTACACCTTC
CDR3 protein: CAWSGGTGGNYGYTF

D gene: TRBD1
V gene: TRBV18
J gene: TRBJ1-4
CDR3 DNA: TGTGCCAGCTCCCCGTCGCACAGGGGGGGAAGTGAAAAACTGTTTTTT
CDR3 protein: CASSPSHRGGSEKLFF

D gene: NA
V gene: TRBV6-5
J gene: TRBJ2-3
CDR3 DNA: TGTGCCAGCAGTTACTCGCAGCGTTTCGGAGATACGCAGTATTTT
CDR3 protein: CASSYSQRFGDTQYF

D gene: TRBD1
V gene: TRBV4-3
J gene: TRBJ2-7
CDR3 DNA: TGCGCCAGCAGCCAAGGAGGGGGCAGGGTCGCCTACGAGCAGTACTTC
CDR3 protein: CASSQGGGRVAYEQYF

D gene: TRBD1
V gene: TRBV11-1
J gene: TRBJ1-2
CDR3 DNA: TGTGCCAGCAGCTCACCAACGGGCGCAGGGGGCTTCTATGGCTACACCTTC
CDR3 protein: CASSSPTGAGGFYGYTF

D gene: TRBD1
V gene: TRBV29-1
J gene: TRBJ2-7
CDR3 DNA: TGCAGCGTTAGGGGCGGGGACAGGGGGACCTACGAGCAGTACTTC
CDR3 protein: CSVRGGDRGTYEQYF

D gene: NA
V gene: TRBV4-2
J gene: TRBJ2-1
CDR3 DNA: TGTGCCAGCAGCCAACTTGCGGAGAACTCCTACAATGAGCAGTTCTTC
CDR3 protein: CASSQLAENSYNEQFF